A selection of T cell receptor beta chains follows, all from one sample in a study of shared clonotypes between healthy human individuals. TCRdb's copy holds only in-frame clones and misses some; the assay was immunoSEQ multiplex PCR. The sample shows 2 million or so clones, around 95% of them seen only once. The material sequenced was naive CD4+ T cells sorted from blood. These receptors came from a man between 18 and 29 years old in good health. The conserved cysteine and the conserved F or W are not part of the CDR3 here. The order of the fields is D gene, V gene, CDR3 protein. A D gene is named only where the DNA matches it firmly.

TRBD2 | TRBV5-1 | ASSPTSGTYEQY
NA | TRBV6-5 | ASGRNTEAF
NA | TRBV5-1 | ASSRRTLNYGYT
TRBD1 | TRBV27 | ASSSGQGGAKRGTEAF
NA | TRBV18 | ASSPARNEQF
NA | TRBV11-2 | ASSLDPGSSYEQY
NA | TRBV19 | ASSEPGLRDEQY
NA | TRBV6-5 | ASSYTRADNSPLH
TRBD1 | TRBV5-1 | ASSLGTGNNQPQH
NA | TRBV12-5 | ASGLVHHSEISYNSPLH
NA | TRBV5-1 | ASSATGDSGNTIY
TRBD1 | TRBV7-6 | ASSPQGGSSYNSPLH
NA | TRBV19 | ASSIGEAYPTPYEQY
TRBD2 | TRBV29-1 | SGRQRLAK
TRBD1 | TRBV5-1 | ASSLTGAEGGYT
NA | TRBV4-3 | ASSQVGLSYNEQF
NA | TRBV9 | ASSEGLYGGGSYEQY
NA | TRBV28 | ASSRYTGELF
TRBD2 | TRBV9 | ASSPVPSTSFKETQY
NA | TRBV19 | ASSPLGGKVGEQY
NA | TRBV4-1 | ASSPGPANNQPQH
TRBD1 | TRBV5-1 | ASSPRRGSNEKLF
TRBD1 | TRBV6-1 | ASSDQGQGYSPLH
NA | TRBV9 | ASSVVGGGGKLF
NA | TRBV5-1 | ASSWDSLGANVLT
NA | TRBV4-1 | ASSPSPDSNQPQH
NA | TRBV28 | ASSEGGKNIQY
TRBD1 | TRBV23-1 | ASSQSGNRGSAPNYGYT
NA | TRBV6-5 | ASSYSRGTASYEQY
NA | TRBV5-6 | ASSGNWNTEAF
NA | TRBV19 | ASSTPGQNYGYT
NA | TRBV29-1 | SVGRGYEQY
NA | TRBV6-6 | ASSYVNGYT
TRBD1 | TRBV10-1 | ASSRDSLNTEAF
NA | TRBV1 | TSSPRGGTTSSYEQY
NA | TRBV11-2 | ASSPRTSLYEQY
NA | TRBV5-1 | ASSLVGSNSGNTIY
NA | TRBV5-1 | ASSLVAGTYEQY
NA | TRBV14 | ASSQQDTQY
TRBD1 | TRBV10-3 | AISELGQGGNSPLH
NA | TRBV10-3 | AISESAGNYNEQF
TRBD1 | TRBV19 | ASSIDRVTGTGLINYGYT
TRBD2 | TRBV2 | ASRLRTSGRDEQY
NA | TRBV9 | ASSVAGMNTGELF
NA | TRBV13 | ASSFFRTAMNTEAF
TRBD2 | TRBV5-4 | ASSWGGGSTDTQY
NA | TRBV18 | ASSAGPKDGNTIY